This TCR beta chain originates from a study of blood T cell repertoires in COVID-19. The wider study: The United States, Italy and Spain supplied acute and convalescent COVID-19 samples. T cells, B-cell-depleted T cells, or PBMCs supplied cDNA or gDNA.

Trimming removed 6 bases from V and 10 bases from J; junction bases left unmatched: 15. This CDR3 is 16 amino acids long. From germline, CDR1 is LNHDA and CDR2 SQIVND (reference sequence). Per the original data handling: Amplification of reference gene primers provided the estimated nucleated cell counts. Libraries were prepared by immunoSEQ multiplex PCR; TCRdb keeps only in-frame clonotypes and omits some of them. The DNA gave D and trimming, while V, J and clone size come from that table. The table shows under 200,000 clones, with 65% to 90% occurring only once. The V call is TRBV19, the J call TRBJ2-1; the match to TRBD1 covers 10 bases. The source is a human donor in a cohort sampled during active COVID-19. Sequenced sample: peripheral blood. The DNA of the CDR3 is TGTGCCAGTAGCACTCCCCCCGGGACAGGGGTGTTGGAGCAGTTCTTC. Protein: CASSTPPGTGVLEQFF.